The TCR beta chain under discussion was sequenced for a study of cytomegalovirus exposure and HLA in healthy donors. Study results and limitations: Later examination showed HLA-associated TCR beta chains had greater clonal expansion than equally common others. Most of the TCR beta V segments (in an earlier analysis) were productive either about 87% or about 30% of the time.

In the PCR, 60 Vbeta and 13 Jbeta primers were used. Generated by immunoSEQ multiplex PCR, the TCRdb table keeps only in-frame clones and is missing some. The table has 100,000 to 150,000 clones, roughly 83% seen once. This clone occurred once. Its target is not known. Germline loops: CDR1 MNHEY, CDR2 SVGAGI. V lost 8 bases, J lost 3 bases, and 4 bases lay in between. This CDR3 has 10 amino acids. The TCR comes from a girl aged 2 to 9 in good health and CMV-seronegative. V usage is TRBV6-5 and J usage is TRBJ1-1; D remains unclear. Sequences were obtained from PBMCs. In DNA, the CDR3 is TGTGCCAGCCGGGACACTGAAGCTTTCTTT. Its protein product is CASRDTEAFF.